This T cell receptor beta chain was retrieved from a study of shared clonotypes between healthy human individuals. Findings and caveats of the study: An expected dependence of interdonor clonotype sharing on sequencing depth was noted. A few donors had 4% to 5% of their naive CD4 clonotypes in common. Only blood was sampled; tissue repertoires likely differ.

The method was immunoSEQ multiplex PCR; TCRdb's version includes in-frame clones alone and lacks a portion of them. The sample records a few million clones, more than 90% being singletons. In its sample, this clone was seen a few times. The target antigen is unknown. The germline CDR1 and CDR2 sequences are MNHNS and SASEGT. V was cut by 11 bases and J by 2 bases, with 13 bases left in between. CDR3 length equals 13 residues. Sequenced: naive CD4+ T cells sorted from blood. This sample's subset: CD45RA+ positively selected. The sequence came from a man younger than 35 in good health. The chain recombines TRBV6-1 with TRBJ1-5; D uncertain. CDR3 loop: CAGQDERNQPQHF. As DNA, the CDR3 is TGTGCCGGGCAGGACGAACGCAATCAGCCCCAGCATTTT.